These 2 T cell receptor beta chains came from one sample sequenced in a study of CD4 T cells in relation to SARS-CoV-2 and coronaviruses. No antigen has been assigned to these receptors. Unexposed donor CD4+ T cells date from about 2011-2019, before the COVID-19 pandemic. CD4+ T cells were isolated from the cells after more than nine days of culture. Data came from immunoSEQ multiplex PCR; TCRdb stores just in-frame clones and leaves some out. The data contain 15,000 to 20,000 clones, about three quarters of them seen just once; the ten biggest clones take up over 25%. The sequencing sample was made of CD4+ T cells from PBMCs, cultured in vitro. The source of these receptors is a human donor in good health.

This chain links TRBV19 with TRBJ1-5; 8 bases map to TRBD1. J lost 7 bases, V lost 2 bases, and 22 bases had no gene match. The length of the CDR3 is 20 residues. From germline, CDR1 is LNHDA and CDR2 SQIVND (reference sequence). The CDR3 region has the DNA TGTGCCAGTAGTATATTAAGGGGAGGACAGGGAATAGGGAAAGGACAGCCCCAGCATTTT. It encodes CASSILRGGQGIGKGQPQHF.

This clone was seen only once. The gene calls are TRBV6-1 and TRBJ2-5; 7 positions match TRBD1. The CDR3 covers 14 residues. Per the germline V gene, CDR1 is MNHNS and CDR2 is SASEGT. J was trimmed by 2 bases and V by 3 bases; bases with no gene match: 3. The CDR3 DNA reads TGTGCCAGCAGTGACGAGACAGGGCAAGAGACCCAGTACTTC. Translating gives CASSDETGQETQYF.